The rows below give T cell receptor beta chains drawn from one sample of a study of blood T cells in healthy people across ages. TCRdb called the 5' RACE reads again in MiXCR, with one record for every CDR3 protein. Here the sample spans a few hundred thousand distinct CDR3 sequences, roughly half being singletons. Source material: blood. These receptors were obtained from a man in his fifties or sixties in good health. Each CDR3 is given with its conserved first and last residue. D genes are given only for firm matches. Rows may omit the clone size; those that give it use once, few, many or a size class.

>17|TRBV7-2|TRBJ2-5|TRBD2|-
CASSPGTSGRAFETQYF
TGTGCCAGCAGCCCCGGGACTAGCGGGAGGGCCTTTGAGACCCAGTACTTC
>13|TRBV4-1|TRBJ2-7|-|-
CASSHLLGYEEYF
TGCGCCAGCAGCCATCTACTAGGATACGAGGAGTACTTC
>17|TRBV28|TRBJ2-4|-|few
CASSPGPASSTKNIQYF
TGTGCCAGCAGCCCGGGGCCAGCCTCAAGTACCAAAAACATTCAGTACTTC
>14|TRBV7-3|TRBJ2-3|-|-
CASSPQPYVDTQYF
TGTGCCAGCAGCCCACAACCTTATGTCGATACGCAGTATTTT
>12|TRBV3-1|TRBJ2-3|-|-
CASSQERTTQYF
TGTGCCAGCAGCCAAGAACGGACTACGCAGTATTTT
>13|TRBV6-2/TRBV6-3|TRBJ2-1|-|-
CASREISYNEQFF
TGTGCCAGCAGAGAAATCTCCTACAATGAGCAGTTCTTC
>12|TRBV29-1|TRBJ2-7|-|-
CSVDTGFDEQYF
TGCAGCGTTGATACCGGGTTCGACGAGCAGTACTTC
>14|TRBV7-2|TRBJ2-3|-|few
CASSSNPLTDTQYF
TGTGCCAGCAGCTCGAACCCTCTCACAGATACGCAGTATTTT
>13|TRBV5-1|TRBJ2-7|-|-
CASSGSEAHEQYF
TGCGCCAGCAGCGGATCCGAGGCTCACGAGCAGTACTTC
>15|TRBV7-6|TRBJ2-7|TRBD1|-
CASSPSPGQNHEQYF
TGTGCCAGCAGCCCGTCCCCGGGACAGAACCACGAGCAGTACTTC
>11|TRBV29-1|TRBJ2-5|TRBD1|once
CSVTGGHTQYF
TGCAGCGTCACAGGGGGACATACCCAGTACTTC
>15|TRBV7-2|TRBJ2-5|-|few
CASSPRSWGEETQYF
TGTGCCAGCAGCCCCAGGTCGTGGGGGGAAGAGACCCAGTACTTC
>13|TRBV14|TRBJ2-5|-|-
CASSRRGAKTQYF
TGTGCCAGCAGCCGCCGGGGGGCAAAGACCCAGTACTTC
>16|TRBV5-1|TRBJ2-3|TRBD1|-
CASSLGTGGAADTQYF
TGCGCCAGCAGCTTGGGGACAGGGGGCGCGGCAGATACGCAGTATTTT
>13|TRBV14|TRBJ2-5|-|-
CASSLGPQTEQYF
TGTGCCAGCAGCCTGGGACCACAAACTGAGCAGTACTTC
>14|TRBV7-9|TRBJ2-7|-|few
CASSSPTGDREQYF
TGTGCCAGCAGCTCACCTACCGGGGATCGGGAGCAGTACTTC
>18|TRBV7-3|TRBJ2-5|TRBD2|-
CASSLNPGTSGVGKTQYF
TGTGCCAGCAGCTTAAACCCCGGGACTAGCGGGGTGGGGAAGACCCAGTACTTC
>14|TRBV7-9|TRBJ2-1|-|-
CASSSRDVYNEQFF
TGTGCCAGCAGCTCCCGGGACGTATACAATGAGCAGTTCTTC
>16|TRBV7-9|TRBJ2-3|TRBD2|-
CASSFGVTSGENTQYF
TGTGCCAGCAGCTTCGGCGTGACTAGCGGAGAGAATACGCAGTATTTT
>16|TRBV6-5|TRBJ1-5|-|-
CASSYFPLLGGQPQHF
TGTGCCAGCAGTTACTTCCCGCTTTTGGGCGGTCAGCCCCAGCATTTT
>13|TRBV10-3|TRBJ1-5|-|-
CAITGDSNQPQHF
TGTGCCATCACCGGGGACAGCAATCAGCCCCAGCATTTT
>16|TRBV13|TRBJ2-1|-|many
CASTERGGPRNNEQFF
TGTGCCAGCACCGAGAGGGGCGGGCCTCGGAACAATGAGCAGTTCTTC
>14|TRBV5-1|TRBJ1-1|-|few
CASSFDRFRKEAFF
TGCGCCAGCAGCTTTGATCGCTTCAGGAAGGAAGCTTTCTTT
>13|TRBV5-1|TRBJ2-7|-|-
CASSLGALGEQYF
TGCGCCAGCAGCTTGGGGGCCCTCGGCGAGCAGTACTTC
>16|TRBV28|TRBJ2-7|TRBD2|-
CASSPAQWREIDEQYF
TGTGCTAGCAGCCCAGCCCAGTGGCGGGAGATCGACGAGCAGTACTTC
>15|TRBV12-3/TRBV12-4|TRBJ2-7|TRBD2|-
CASSTGTSGWYEQYF
TGTGCCAGCAGTACGGGGACTAGCGGGTGGTACGAGCAGTACTTC
>16|TRBV14|TRBJ1-2|-|once
CASSPEWGSLVYGYTF
TGTGCCAGCAGCCCCGAATGGGGGTCCCTTGTCTATGGCTACACCTTC
>13|TRBV7-8|TRBJ2-1|-|few
CASSGRLDGEQFF
TGTGCCAGCAGCGGGCGACTAGACGGTGAGCAGTTCTTC
>17|TRBV14|TRBJ2-7|TRBD1|few
CASSQKPSWGQGYEQYF
TGTGCCAGCAGCCAAAAACCTTCTTGGGGACAGGGTTACGAGCAGTACTTC
>16|TRBV4-2|TRBJ2-5|TRBD2|few
CASSPLGGGGQETQYF
TGTGCCAGCAGCCCACTGGGCGGGGGGGGACAAGAGACCCAGTACTTC
>17|TRBV6-1|TRBJ2-7|TRBD2|once
CASRKKGLAGASYEQYF
TGTGCCAGCAGGAAAAAAGGACTAGCGGGGGCGTCCTACGAGCAGTACTTC
>13|TRBV12-3/TRBV12-4|TRBJ1-2|-|-
CASTLGRVGGYTF
TGTGCCAGCACCCTGGGGAGGGTAGGTGGCTACACCTTC
>14|TRBV20-1|TRBJ2-7|TRBD1|few
CSADRDSPPYEQYF
TGCAGTGCCGACCGGGACAGCCCCCCCTACGAGCAGTACTTC
>16|TRBV7-2|TRBJ1-5|-|few
CASSLAPAGSNQPQHF
TGTGCCAGCAGCTTAGCGCCCGCCGGAAGCAATCAGCCCCAGCATTTT
>15|TRBV27|TRBJ2-3|-|-
CASSSHRGATDTQYF
TGTGCCAGCAGTTCCCACCGCGGCGCCACAGATACGCAGTATTTT
>16|TRBV6-5|TRBJ1-2|-|many
CASSYSLLGANYGYTF
TGTGCCAGCAGTTACTCGTTGTTGGGGGCGAACTATGGCTACACCTTC
>15|TRBV7-2|TRBJ1-2|-|many
CASSSQGWGNYGYTF
TGTGCCAGCAGCTCACAGGGCTGGGGAAACTATGGCTACACCTTC
>14|TRBV3-1|TRBJ2-3|TRBD2|-
CASSRRTSGGMQYF
TGTGCCAGCAGCCGTAGGACTAGCGGGGGAATGCAGTATTTT
>15|TRBV20-1|TRBJ2-7|-|once
CSASETQPPHYEQYF
TGCAGTGCTAGCGAGACCCAGCCACCGCACTACGAGCAGTACTTC
>12|TRBV6-6|TRBJ2-1|-|few
CASSPRRYEQFF
TGTGCCAGCAGCCCGCGGAGGTATGAGCAGTTCTTC
>15|TRBV7-3|TRBJ2-3|TRBD2|few
CASSPAGGSGDTQYF
TGTGCCAGCAGCCCTGCGGGGGGCTCGGGAGATACGCAGTATTTT
>13|TRBV9|TRBJ2-4|-|-
CASSENPVAIQYF
TGTGCCAGCAGCGAGAACCCAGTCGCCATTCAGTACTTC
>14|TRBV27|TRBJ1-2|-|-
CASSPWGQIYGYTF
TGTGCCAGCAGTCCCTGGGGACAAATCTATGGCTACACCTTC
>12|TRBV28|TRBJ2-7|-|-
CASSEGPYEQYF
TGTGCCAGCAGTGAAGGACCCTACGAGCAGTACTTC
>16|TRBV30|TRBJ1-1|TRBD1|-
CAWSVVPPGGNTEAFF
TGTGCCTGGAGTGTAGTCCCCCCAGGGGGCAACACTGAAGCTTTCTTT
>12|TRBV7-9|TRBJ2-3|-|-
CASSYAQDTQYF
TGTGCCAGCAGCTACGCCCAAGATACGCAGTATTTT
>15|TRBV20-1|TRBJ2-7|-|few
CSASLWDEPSYEQYF
TGCAGTGCTAGCTTGTGGGACGAACCATCCTACGAGCAGTACTTC
>12|TRBV5-6|TRBJ2-3|-|-
CASSRRPDTQYF
TGTGCCAGCAGCCGCCGGCCAGATACGCAGTATTTT
>15|TRBV5-6|TRBJ2-7|-|-
CASSFWSGGHYEQYF
TGTGCCAGCAGCTTCTGGTCCGGGGGCCACTACGAGCAGTACTTC
>10|TRBV20-1|TRBJ1-2|-|-
CSALAEGYTF
TGCAGTGCTTTAGCGGAGGGCTACACCTTC
>12|TRBV15|TRBJ2-7|-|few
CATSSRWGEQYF
TGTGCCACCAGTTCCAGGTGGGGCGAGCAGTACTTC
>14|TRBV14|TRBJ2-1|-|-
CASSQDLGLPEQFF
TGTGCCAGCAGCCAAGATCTGGGGCTACCCGAGCAGTTCTTC